Listed below are T cell receptor beta chains from one sample, sequenced in a study of cytomegalovirus exposure and HLA in healthy donors. The method was immunoSEQ multiplex PCR; TCRdb's version includes in-frame clones alone and lacks a portion of them. The table includes 100,000 to 150,000 clones, around 8.5% detected once. Material for sequencing was PBMCs. Receptor source: a man aged 35 to 55 in good health and CMV-seronegative. The CDR3 runs from the conserved cysteine through the conserved F or W. D genes are given only for firm matches. Some rows mark clone size as missing; the rest say once, few, many or name a class of expanded clone.

clone size: few; J gene: TRBJ2-5; V gene: TRBV5-1; CDR3 length: 14; D gene: -; CDR3 protein: CASSLRTGQETQYF; CDR3 DNA: TGCGCCAGCAGCTTAAGGACGGGACAAGAGACCCAGTACTTC
clone size: few; J gene: TRBJ2-1; V gene: TRBV4-1; CDR3 length: 16; D gene: -; CDR3 protein: CASSQETTGGHNEQFF; CDR3 DNA: TGCGCCAGCAGCCAAGAGACAACGGGGGGCCACAATGAGCAGTTCTTC
clone size: -; J gene: TRBJ1-6; V gene: TRBV5-1; CDR3 length: 15; D gene: TRBD1; CDR3 protein: CASSVDRGSNSPLHF; CDR3 DNA: TGCGCCAGCAGCGTGGACAGGGGTAGTAATTCACCCCTCCACTTT
clone size: few; J gene: TRBJ1-4; V gene: TRBV28; CDR3 length: 15; D gene: TRBD1; CDR3 protein: CASSFGTGGGEKLFF; CDR3 DNA: TGTGCCAGCAGTTTCGGAACAGGGGGCGGTGAAAAACTGTTTTTT
clone size: few; J gene: TRBJ1-4; V gene: TRBV10-2; CDR3 length: 15; D gene: TRBD1; CDR3 protein: CASSDLGQLNEKLFF; CDR3 DNA: TGCGCCAGCAGTGACCTGGGACAGCTTAATGAAAAACTGTTTTTT
clone size: -; J gene: TRBJ1-2; V gene: TRBV9; CDR3 length: 13; D gene: TRBD1; CDR3 protein: CASSETGRDGYTF; CDR3 DNA: TGTGCCAGCAGCGAGACAGGGCGAGATGGCTACACCTTC
clone size: few; J gene: TRBJ1-1; V gene: TRBV9; CDR3 length: 14; D gene: -; CDR3 protein: CASSHSPGNTEAFF; CDR3 DNA: TGTGCCAGCAGCCACTCACCGGGGAACACTGAAGCTTTCTTT
clone size: -; J gene: TRBJ1-4; V gene: TRBV7-8; CDR3 length: 17; D gene: -; CDR3 protein: CASSRQPGTRGREKLFF; CDR3 DNA: TGTGCCAGCAGCCGTCAGCCAGGAACCCGCGGGCGTGAAAAACTGTTTTTT
clone size: -; J gene: TRBJ2-1; V gene: TRBV18; CDR3 length: 13; D gene: -; CDR3 protein: CASSPPDSNEQFF; CDR3 DNA: TGTGCCAGCTCACCACCGGACAGCAATGAGCAGTTCTTC
clone size: few; J gene: TRBJ2-1; V gene: TRBV5-6; CDR3 length: 13; D gene: -; CDR3 protein: CASSLASYNEQFF; CDR3 DNA: TGTGCCAGCAGCTTGGCGAGTTACAATGAGCAGTTCTTC
clone size: -; J gene: TRBJ2-7; V gene: TRBV5-6; CDR3 length: 14; D gene: TRBD1; CDR3 protein: CASSAGTVAYEQYF; CDR3 DNA: TGTGCCAGCAGCGCTGGGACAGTAGCCTACGAGCAGTACTTC
clone size: few; J gene: TRBJ2-7; V gene: TRBV7-2; CDR3 length: 14; D gene: -; CDR3 protein: CASSPPDRRYEQYF; CDR3 DNA: TGTGCCAGCAGCCCCCCCGACAGGCGCTACGAGCAGTACTTC
clone size: few; J gene: TRBJ1-2; V gene: TRBV5-6; CDR3 length: 13; D gene: -; CDR3 protein: CASSAGGARGYTF; CDR3 DNA: TGTGCCAGCAGCGCGGGGGGGGCAAGAGGCTACACCTTC
clone size: -; J gene: TRBJ1-6; V gene: TRBV5-4; CDR3 length: 13; D gene: TRBD1; CDR3 protein: CASSSGTESPLHF; CDR3 DNA: TGTGCCAGCAGTTCCGGGACAGAATCACCCCTCCACTTT
clone size: -; J gene: TRBJ1-1; V gene: TRBV28; CDR3 length: 14; D gene: TRBD1; CDR3 protein: CASSPWDRATEAFF; CDR3 DNA: TGTGCCAGCAGTCCATGGGACAGGGCGACTGAAGCTTTCTTT
clone size: -; J gene: TRBJ2-7; V gene: TRBV10-3; CDR3 length: 14; D gene: TRBD1; CDR3 protein: CAIRGQGDSYEQYF; CDR3 DNA: TGTGCCATCCGAGGACAGGGGGACTCCTACGAGCAGTACTTC
clone size: few; J gene: TRBJ1-4; V gene: TRBV6-5; CDR3 length: 14; D gene: -; CDR3 protein: CASSYNRPNEKLFF; CDR3 DNA: TGTGCCAGCAGTTATAACAGGCCTAATGAAAAACTGTTTTTT
clone size: few; J gene: TRBJ2-3; V gene: TRBV29-1; CDR3 length: 11; D gene: -; CDR3 protein: CSVETVDTQYF; CDR3 DNA: TGCAGCGTTGAAACGGTTGATACGCAGTATTTT
clone size: -; J gene: TRBJ2-2; V gene: TRBV7-2; CDR3 length: 14; D gene: -; CDR3 protein: CASSLEGGTGELFF; CDR3 DNA: TGTGCCAGCAGCTTAGAGGGCGGGACCGGGGAGCTGTTTTTT
clone size: few; J gene: TRBJ2-3; V gene: TRBV1; CDR3 length: 14; D gene: -; CDR3 protein: CTSTSLYNTDTQYF; CDR3 DNA: TGCACCAGCACATCACTATATAACACAGATACGCAGTATTTT
clone size: few; J gene: TRBJ2-7; V gene: TRBV27; CDR3 length: 12; D gene: TRBD1; CDR3 protein: CASSHPEDREYF; CDR3 DNA: TGTGCCAGCAGTCACCCGGAGGACAGGGAGTACTTC
clone size: few; J gene: TRBJ2-7; V gene: TRBV5-1; CDR3 length: 14; D gene: -; CDR3 protein: CASSPTQGGYEQYF; CDR3 DNA: TGCGCCAGCTCACCCACCCAGGGAGGTTACGAGCAGTACTTC
clone size: -; J gene: TRBJ2-7; V gene: TRBV10-3; CDR3 length: 13; D gene: TRBD1; CDR3 protein: CAISQGQHYEQYF; CDR3 DNA: TGTGCCATCAGTCAGGGACAGCACTACGAGCAGTACTTC
clone size: few; J gene: TRBJ1-6; V gene: TRBV4-3; CDR3 length: 16; D gene: -; CDR3 protein: CASSQTRSSNNSPLHF; CDR3 DNA: TGCGCCAGCAGCCAAACCCGGAGTTCGAATAATTCACCCCTCCACTTT
clone size: -; J gene: TRBJ1-2; V gene: TRBV6-6; CDR3 length: 16; D gene: TRBD1; CDR3 protein: CASNSYLTDRDHGYTF; CDR3 DNA: TGTGCCAGCAACTCCTACCTAACGGACAGGGACCATGGCTACACCTTC
clone size: -; J gene: TRBJ1-6; V gene: TRBV5-1; CDR3 length: 18; D gene: -; CDR3 protein: CASSFETAGGSYNSPLHF; CDR3 DNA: TGCGCCAGCAGCTTTGAGACTGCCGGAGGCTCCTATAATTCACCCCTCCACTTT
clone size: -; J gene: TRBJ2-2; V gene: TRBV19; CDR3 length: 15; D gene: TRBD2; CDR3 protein: CASSMGGGGTGELFF; CDR3 DNA: TGTGCCAGTAGTATGGGCGGGGGTGGCACCGGGGAGCTGTTTTTT
clone size: -; J gene: TRBJ1-1; V gene: TRBV7-9; CDR3 length: 14; D gene: -; CDR3 protein: CASSLQSTSTEAFF; CDR3 DNA: TGTGCCAGCAGCTTGCAGTCAACCAGCACTGAAGCTTTCTTT
clone size: -; J gene: TRBJ2-1; V gene: TRBV5-1; CDR3 length: 13; D gene: -; CDR3 protein: CASSVNLRGALFF; CDR3 DNA: TGCGCCAGCAGCGTTAACCTCCGGGGGGCTTTGTTCTTC
clone size: few; J gene: TRBJ2-6; V gene: TRBV7-6; CDR3 length: 17; D gene: -; CDR3 protein: CASSRGRGTMGANVLTF; CDR3 DNA: TGTGCCAGCAGCAGGGGACGCGGGACGATGGGGGCCAACGTCCTGACTTTC
clone size: -; J gene: TRBJ2-1; V gene: TRBV10-1; CDR3 length: 15; D gene: TRBD2; CDR3 protein: CASSELAGEYNEQFF; CDR3 DNA: TGCGCCAGCAGTGAGTTAGCGGGGGAGTACAATGAGCAGTTCTTC
clone size: few; J gene: TRBJ2-3; V gene: TRBV9; CDR3 length: 17; D gene: TRBD2; CDR3 protein: CASSPWGSGTSTDTQYF; CDR3 DNA: TGTGCCAGCAGCCCCTGGGGTAGCGGGACTAGCACAGATACGCAGTATTTT
clone size: -; J gene: TRBJ1-2; V gene: TRBV10-3; CDR3 length: 16; D gene: -; CDR3 protein: CAISESADTFNYGYTF; CDR3 DNA: TGTGCCATCAGTGAGTCGGCGGACACCTTTAACTATGGCTACACCTTC
clone size: -; J gene: TRBJ2-5; V gene: TRBV5-1; CDR3 length: 16; D gene: TRBD2; CDR3 protein: CASSPGTSGTQETQYF; CDR3 DNA: TGCGCCAGCAGCCCTGGGACTAGCGGGACCCAAGAGACCCAGTACTTC
clone size: many; J gene: TRBJ1-2; V gene: TRBV19; CDR3 length: 14; D gene: -; CDR3 protein: CASSIGGLRSGYTF; CDR3 DNA: TGTGCCAGTAGTATAGGGGGCCTGCGTTCAGGCTACACCTTC
clone size: -; J gene: TRBJ2-3; V gene: TRBV6-4; CDR3 length: 14; D gene: -; CDR3 protein: CASSVEGVTDTQYF; CDR3 DNA: TGTGCCAGCAGTGTAGAGGGAGTAACAGATACGCAGTATTTT
clone size: few; J gene: TRBJ1-5; V gene: TRBV19; CDR3 length: 17; D gene: TRBD1; CDR3 protein: CASSTSDRGIDNQPQHF; CDR3 DNA: TGTGCCAGTAGTACCTCAGACAGGGGTATTGACAATCAGCCCCAGCATTTT
clone size: -; J gene: TRBJ2-3; V gene: TRBV11-2; CDR3 length: 14; D gene: TRBD2; CDR3 protein: CASSWTSEMDTQYF; CDR3 DNA: TGTGCCAGCAGCTGGACTAGCGAAATGGATACGCAGTATTTT
clone size: few; J gene: TRBJ1-6; V gene: TRBV7-8; CDR3 length: 14; D gene: -; CDR3 protein: CASSNSYTNSPLHF; CDR3 DNA: TGTGCCAGCAGCAACTCGTATACGAATTCACCCCTCCACTTT